This TCR beta chain was observed in a study of blood T cell repertoires in COVID-19. Across the study: PBMCs, B-cell-depleted T cells, or T cells were the source of the cDNA or gDNA that made up the material.

Trimming stripped 4 bases from V and 9 bases from J, with 16 bases between. The CDR3 consists of 14 residues. Germline values: CDR1 SEHNR, CDR2 FQNEAQ (reference sequence). There are a few counts of this clone. Study processing details: Scientists estimated how many nucleated cells there were by amplifying reference gene primers. This table comes from immunoSEQ multiplex PCR, and its TCRdb copy is limited to in-frame clones, with some not included. D and trimming were read from the DNA, whereas the V and J calls and clone size are those reported in that table. The sample has about 400,000 clones; approximately 86% are singletons. The study drew participants aged about 18 to 95 years from 20 to 30 US areas.

This receptor was identified in a woman between 40 and 55 years old with acute COVID-19. Material for sequencing was PBMCs or T cells enriched from blood (not recorded which). V gene TRBV7-9 combines with J gene TRBJ2-1; tentatively, D is TRBD2 (6 bases). The CDR3 DNA is TGTGCCAGCAGCTACGGGGGTAGCGGCAGTGAGCAGTTCTTC. Its protein product is CASSYGGSGSEQFF.